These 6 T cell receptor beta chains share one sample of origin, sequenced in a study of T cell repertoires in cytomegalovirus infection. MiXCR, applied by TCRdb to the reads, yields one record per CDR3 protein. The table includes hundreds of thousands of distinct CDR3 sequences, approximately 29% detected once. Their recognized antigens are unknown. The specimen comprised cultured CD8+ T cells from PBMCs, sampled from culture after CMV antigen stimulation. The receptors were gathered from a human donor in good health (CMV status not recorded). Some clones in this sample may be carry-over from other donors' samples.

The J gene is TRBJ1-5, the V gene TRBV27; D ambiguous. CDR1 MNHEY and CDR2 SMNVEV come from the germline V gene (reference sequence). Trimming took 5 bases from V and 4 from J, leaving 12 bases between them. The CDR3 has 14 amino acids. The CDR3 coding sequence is TGTGCCAGCAGTCAGGTCCTCTCGAATCAGCCCCAGCATTTT. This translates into CASSQVLSNQPQHF.

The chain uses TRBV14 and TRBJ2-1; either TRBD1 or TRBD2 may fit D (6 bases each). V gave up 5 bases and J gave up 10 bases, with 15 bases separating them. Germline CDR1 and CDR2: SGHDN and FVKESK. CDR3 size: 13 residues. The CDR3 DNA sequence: TGTGCCAGCAGCGTGGGGGGCCTAAGGGAGCAGTTCTTC. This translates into CASSVGGLREQFF. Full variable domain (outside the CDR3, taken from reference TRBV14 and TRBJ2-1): EAGVTQFPSHSVIEKGQTVTLRCDPISGHDNLYWYRRVMGKEIKFLLHFVKESKQDESGMPNNRFLAERTGGTYSTLKVQPAELEDSGVYFCASSVGGLREQFFGPGTRLTVL.

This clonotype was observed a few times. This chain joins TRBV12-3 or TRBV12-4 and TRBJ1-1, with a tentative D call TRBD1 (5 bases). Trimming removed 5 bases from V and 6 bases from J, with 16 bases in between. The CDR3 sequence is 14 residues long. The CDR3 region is CASSPLGGGAEAFF. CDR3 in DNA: TGTGCCAGCAGTCCCCTGGGAGGAGGGGCTGAAGCTTTCTTT.

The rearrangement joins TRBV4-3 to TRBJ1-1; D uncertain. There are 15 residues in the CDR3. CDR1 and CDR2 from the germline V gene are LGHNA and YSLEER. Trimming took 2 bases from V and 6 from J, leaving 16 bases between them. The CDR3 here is CASSQLRTTRPEAFF. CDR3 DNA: TGCGCCAGCAGCCAATTAAGAACAACGAGACCTGAAGCTTTCTTT.

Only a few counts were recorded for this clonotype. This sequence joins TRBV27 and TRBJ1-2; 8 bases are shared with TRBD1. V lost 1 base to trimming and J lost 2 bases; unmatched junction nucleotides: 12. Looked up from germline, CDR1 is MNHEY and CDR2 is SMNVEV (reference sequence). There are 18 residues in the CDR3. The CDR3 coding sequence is TGTGCCAGCAGTTTATACCGAGACAGGGGAAGCCCAAACTATGGCTACACCTTC. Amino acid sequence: CASSLYRDRGSPNYGYTF.

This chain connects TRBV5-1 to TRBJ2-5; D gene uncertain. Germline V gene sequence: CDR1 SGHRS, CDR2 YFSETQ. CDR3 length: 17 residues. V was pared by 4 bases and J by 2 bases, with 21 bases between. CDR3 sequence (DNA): TGCGCCAGCAGCCCGGAGCCCCCAGGTACCCTTCAAGAGACCCAGTACTTC. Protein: CASSPEPPGTLQETQYF.